This T cell receptor beta chain came from a study of T cell responses to AZD1222 COVID-19 vaccine. Sequencing was performed with immunoSEQ multiplex PCR; in TCRdb, only in-frame clones are kept and a portion is missing. In the table there are under 250,000 clones, 93% of which are singletons. Concerning this clone: Its antigen remains unidentified.

Study-wide results and caveats: Donors were largely white British and mainly female; clonal diversity was possibly underestimated. Only after the peak T cell response were repertoires sampled. It was only 6 or 7 AZD1222 recipients who were seropositive at baseline.

Germline V gives CDR1 KGHSH, CDR2 LQKENI. This CDR3 comprises 17 residues. Trimming shortened V by 0 bases and J by 0 bases, and 11 bases separated the two germline ends. V gene TRBV18 combines with J gene TRBJ2-2; no definite D call. The specimen was peripheral blood, collected on day 0 of MenACWY control vaccination. This clonotype was sampled from an adult in good health. CDR3 sequence: CASSPPNGGANTGELFF. The CDR3, as DNA: TGTGCCAGCTCACCACCGAACGGCGGAGCGAACACCGGGGAGCTGTTTTTT.